This T cell receptor beta chain was captured in a study of blood T cell repertoires in COVID-19. Study at large: Samples taken during acute and convalescent COVID-19 were collected in the United States, Italy and Spain.

The CDR3 runs 16 residues. The germline V gene encodes CDR1 LGHDT and CDR2 YNNKEL (reference sequence). Trimming removed 4 bases from V and 1 base from J, with 15 bases in between. Measured with immunoSEQ multiplex PCR; TCRdb has only the in-frame clones, and not every one. The sample carries about 480,000 clones, roughly 88% recorded once. This TCR derives from a woman aged 40 to 55 who had recovered from COVID-19. What was sequenced was PBMCs or T cells enriched from blood (not recorded which). The rearrangement uses TRBV3-1 (or the pseudogene TRBV3-2) and TRBJ2-3; the D gene is possibly TRBD1 (5 bases). This CDR3 is CASSLLRVGGTDTQYF. For the CDR3, the DNA is TGTGCCAGCAGCCTCCTCAGGGTCGGAGGCACAGATACGCAGTATTTT.